The 27 T cell receptor beta chains below come from one sample, sequenced in a study of Graves' ophthalmopathy and Graves' hyperthyroidism. Amplification targeted the TCR beta CDR3 regions, with RNA transcripts as the source material. HTBI primers were used in a first-round RT-PCR, which preceded a second-round multiplex PCR. TCRdb itself ran the multiplex PCR reads through MiXCR, one entry per CDR3 protein. The repertoire has fewer than 70,000 distinct CDR3 sequences, roughly half of them found once; the top ten carry roughly 5%. Sequenced sample: peripheral blood. All receptors derive from an adult woman with Graves' ophthalmopathy.

This clonotype was counted at least ten times. V usage is TRBV6-5 and J usage is TRBJ2-5; TRBD2 matches at 8 bases. This CDR3 contains 13 residues. Germline CDR1 and CDR2: MNHEY and SVGAGI. Trimming at V came to 6 bases and at J to 5 bases, leaving 5 bases not matched to a gene. The CDR3, as DNA: TGTGCCAGCAGATCGAGCGGGAGTGAGACCCAGTACTTC. Translated, it gives CASRSSGSETQYF.

This clonotype was observed many times. This rearrangement joins TRBV4-1 to TRBJ1-5; weak D call: TRBD1 (5 bases). Germline V gives CDR1 MGHRA, CDR2 YSYEKL. Trimming removed 5 bases at V and 6 bases at J, with 11 bases between. The CDR3 consists of 13 residues. The CDR3 DNA sequence: TGCGCCAGCAGCTTCAGGGTGGCTCAGCCCCAGCATTTT. Encoded protein: CASSFRVAQPQHF.

This clonotype was counted a few times. The chain carries TRBV15 and TRBJ2-6; D is possibly TRBD1 (6 bases). The CDR3 runs to 15 residues. The germline V and J ends were trimmed by 6 bases and 2 bases, with 11 bases remaining between them. Germline values: CDR1 LNHNV, CDR2 YYDKDF (reference sequence). CDR3 DNA: TGTGCCACCAGGAGGGGGTCGGCTGGGGCCAACGTCCTGACTTTC. Encoded protein: CATRRGSAGANVLTF.

J is TRBJ2-5 and V is TRBV24-1; the D is unclear. The ends were cut back, 1 base at V and 5 bases at J, with 7 bases in the middle. The CDR3 sequence is 13 residues long. The V gene's germline CDR1 is KGHDR and CDR2 SFDVKD. CDR3 protein: CATSDFGRETQYF. The CDR3 coding sequence is TGTGCCACCAGTGATTTTGGACGGGAGACCCAGTACTTC.

Concerning this clonotype: At one boundary the junction diverges from the germline segment, which might be a read error. V is TRBV28 and J is TRBJ2-1; 12 bases align to TRBD1. This CDR3 has 16 amino acids. Germline assignment: CDR1 MDHEN and CDR2 SYDVKM. DNA for the CDR3: TGTGCCGGCAGTTCTCCCGGGACAGGGGGCGTAAATGAGCAGTTCTTC. This encodes CAGSSPGTGGVNEQFF.

Points on this clonotype: Likely a read error: the CDR3 ends without its conserved phenylalanine or tryptophan. The DNA is omitted, as the CDR3 cannot be located on it reliably, and the CDR3 follows TCRdb's listing. The chain has TRBV12-3 or TRBV12-4 and TRBJ1-1; the D segment call TRBD1 is taken from the table without a DNA check. The CDR3 length equals 12 residues, ends included. The CDR3 sequence: CASSPQGAEAVL.

With respect to this clonotype: Germline and junction disagree at one end, which may indicate a read error. The genes are TRBV30 and TRBJ2-3, with a weak D call TRBD2 (6 bases). This CDR3 is built from 13 residues. Looked up from germline, CDR1 is GTSNPN and CDR2 is SVGIG (reference sequence). Here the CDR3 reads CARRRGSTDTQYF. The CDR3 DNA reads TGTGCCCGGAGGAGGGGAAGCACAGATACGCAGTATTTT. The variable domain in full, with the rest retrieved from reference TRBV30 and TRBJ2-3, is SQTIHQWPATLVQPVGSPLSLECTVEGTSNPNLYWYRQAAGRGLQLLFYSVGIGQISSEVPQNLSASRPQDRQFILSSKKLLLSDSGFYLCARRRGSTDTQYFGPGTRLTVL.

This chain links TRBV12-3 or TRBV12-4 with TRBJ2-5; weak D call: TRBD1 (5 bases). V lost 3 bases to trimming and J lost 4 bases, with 9 bases between them. The CDR3 sequence is 13 residues long. CDR3 nucleotides: TGTGCCAGCAGTTTTAGGGGTGGAGAGACCCAGTACTTC. Residues: CASSFRGGETQYF.

Notes on this clonotype: Germline is not matched at one junction end, which may reflect a read error. CDR3 sequence: CASSFDNSGANGLTF. The DNA of the CDR3 is TGTGCCAGCAGCTTTGACAACTCTGGGGCCAACGGCCTGACTTTC. This chain uses TRBV7-8 with TRBJ2-6; D may be TRBD1 (5 bases). CDR1 is SGHVS and CDR2 is FQNEAQ in the germline V gene. The CDR3 loop spans 15 amino acids.

Many counts were recorded for this clonotype. The V and J genes are TRBV4-1 and TRBJ2-6; D assignment may be TRBD1 or TRBD2 (5 bases each). Germline V gives CDR1 MGHRA, CDR2 YSYEKL. This CDR3 is built from 17 residues. V was clipped by 0 bases and J by 1 base, with 10 bases between them. CDR3 sequence reads: CASSQEREGSGANVLTF. The CDR3, as DNA: TGCGCCAGCAGCCAAGAACGTGAGGGGTCTGGGGCCAACGTCCTGACTTTC.

At least ten counts were recorded for this clonotype. This chain joins TRBV4-3 and TRBJ2-1; TRBD2 agrees at 8 bases. With 4 bases clipped from V and 7 bases from J, the junction kept 12 bases outside the gene matches. The germline V gene has CDR1 LGHNA and CDR2 YSLEER. This CDR3 is 16 amino acids long. The CDR3 coding sequence is TGCGCCAGCAGCCGATCATCGGACCTAGCGGGTAATGAGCAGTTCTTC. This codes for CASSRSSDLAGNEQFF.

In its sample, this clonotype was seen a few times. V is TRBV2 and J is TRBJ2-7; TRBD2 matches 10 bases. In germline, CDR1 is SNHLY, CDR2 FYNNEI. V was clipped by 5 bases and J by 2 bases; unmatched bases: 3. The CDR3 extends over 14 amino acids. In nucleotides, the CDR3 is TGTGCCAGCAGTCGAAGCGGGAGGGCCTACGAGCAGTACTTC. Translated: CASSRSGRAYEQYF.

The CDR3 coding sequence is TGTGCCAGCAGTGAATATGGGGGGCGACAGGGTTCCTTGGGCACAGATACGCAGTATTTT. Protein sequence: CASSEYGGRQGSLGTDTQYF. J is TRBJ2-3 and V is TRBV25-1, with a weak D call TRBD1 (7 bases). Germline CDR1 and CDR2: MGHDK and SYGVNS. V was clipped by 0 bases and J by 1 base, with 23 bases between them. This CDR3 is built from 20 residues.

The sample holds a few counts of this clonotype. This chain links TRBV7-6 with TRBJ2-2; D unresolved. Germline CDR1 and CDR2: SGHVS and FNYEAQ. CDR3 length equals 14 residues. Trimming pared 2 bases from V and 7 bases from J, leaving 11 bases between. The CDR3 loop is CASSLNVDGGELFF. The CDR3 DNA reads as TGTGCCAGCAGCTTAAATGTTGACGGCGGGGAGCTGTTTTTT.

This clonotype was seen a single time. The conserved closing phenylalanine or tryptophan is absent in this CDR3, likely reflecting a read error. The V call is TRBV20-1, the J call TRBJ1-1; D is perhaps TRBD1 (5 bases). CDR1 is DFQATT, CDR2 SNEGSKA, per germline (reference sequence). Deletions cut 3 bases from V and 6 bases from J, with 14 bases between. This CDR3 spans 13 amino acids. CDR3 in DNA: TGCAGTGCTAGGGATGGGGGGGTAGCTGAAGCTTTCGTT. Amino acid sequence: CSARDGGVAEAFV.

This chain uses TRBV6-6 with TRBJ1-5; 9 bases map to TRBD1. Unmatched junction bases numbered 2, after V lost 1 base and J lost 4 bases. The CDR3 contains 15 residues. Germline CDR1 reads MNHNY; CDR2 reads SVGAGI (reference sequence). The CDR3 coding sequence is TGTGCCAGCAGTTACTTGGGACAGGGAAATCAGCCCCAGCATTTT. Amino acid sequence: CASSYLGQGNQPQHF.

This clonotype has just a few counts. CDR3 in amino acids: CASSPQDRARGEQFF. CDR3 coding DNA: TGTGCCAGCTCACCGCAGGACAGGGCTCGGGGTGAGCAGTTCTTC. The chain uses TRBV18 and TRBJ2-1; TRBD1 matches at 8 bases. J gave up 9 bases and V 3 bases, and 10 bases lay outside the gene matches. Germline V gene lookup returns CDR1 KGHSH and CDR2 LQKENI. This CDR3 region has 15 residues.

There are many counts of this clonotype. The chain recombines TRBV6-6 with TRBJ2-1; D is ambiguous. Germline CDR1 reads MNHNY; CDR2 reads SVGAGI (reference sequence). This CDR3 has 11 amino acids. V lost 6 bases to trimming and J lost 6 bases, with 6 bases between them. CDR3 loop: CASRILNEQFF. The CDR3 nucleotides are TGTGCCAGCAGGATCCTCAATGAGCAGTTCTTC.

Within the sample, this clonotype is medium-sized (0.01 to 0.1%). The chain carries TRBV25-1 and TRBJ2-1; possibly TRBD1 for D (5 bases). From germline, CDR1 is MGHDK and CDR2 SYGVNS. This CDR3 contains 15 residues. The germline V and J ends were trimmed by 4 bases and 0 bases, with 10 bases remaining between them. The CDR3 region has the DNA TGTGCCAGCAGTGGTAACAGGTACTCCTACAATGAGCAGTTCTTC. This codes for CASSGNRYSYNEQFF.

V and J are TRBV19 and TRBJ1-5; unclear D gene. The germline gives CDR1 LNHDA, CDR2 SQIVND (reference sequence). The V end lost 4 bases, the J end lost 7 bases, and 11 bases lay between the germline ends. CDR3 length: 13 residues. The DNA of the CDR3 is TGTGCCAGTAGTAGACTAGCGGGACAGCCCCAGCATTTT. Amino acid sequence: CASSRLAGQPQHF.

The chain links TRBV9 to TRBJ2-5; 8 nucleotides align to TRBD1. J gave up 1 base and V 0 bases, and 2 bases lay outside the gene matches. This CDR3 has 15 residues. Germline values: CDR1 SGDLS, CDR2 YYNGEE. CDR3 sequence (DNA): TGTGCCAGCAGCGTAGCAGGGGGCCCCCAAGAGACCCAGTACTTC. As protein: CASSVAGGPQETQYF.

The V and J genes are TRBV25-1 and TRBJ2-7, with 7 bases aligning to TRBD1. V lost 3 bases, J lost 3 bases, and 2 bases stayed unmatched. The germline V gene has CDR1 MGHDK and CDR2 SYGVNS. The CDR3 extends over 13 amino acids. The CDR3 spells CASSDRTGYEQYF. The CDR3, as DNA: TGTGCCAGCAGTGATCGGACAGGCTACGAGCAGTACTTC.

By frequency in the sample, this clonotype is medium-sized. The chain employs TRBV7-2 and TRBJ2-1, with TRBD1 matching over 9 bases. V lost 5 bases and J lost 8; bases outside the gene matches: 7. This CDR3 spans 14 amino acids. Germline V gene sequence: CDR1 SGHTA, CDR2 FQGNSA. The CDR3 bases are TGTGCCAGCAGCCCGACGGGACAGGGCTATGAGCAGTTCTTC. It encodes CASSPTGQGYEQFF.

The chain couples TRBV28 to TRBJ1-1; no reliable D call. The V gene's germline CDR1 is MDHEN and CDR2 SYDVKM. V lost 7 bases to trimming and J lost 5 bases, with 8 bases between them. CDR3 length equals 11 residues. CDR3: CASNTDTEAFF. In DNA, the CDR3 is TGTGCCAGCAACACAGATACTGAAGCTTTCTTT.

This clonotype was seen only once. The gene calls are TRBV11-2 and TRBJ2-7; 9 bases map to TRBD2. From germline, CDR1 is SGHAT and CDR2 FQNNGV. V lost 1 base to trimming and J lost 2 bases; unmatched junction nucleotides: 9. The CDR3 consists of 17 residues. The CDR3 protein is CASSLGGTSGLAYEQYF. The CDR3 DNA is TGTGCCAGCAGCTTAGGGGGAACTAGCGGGCTTGCCTACGAGCAGTACTTC.

With respect to this clonotype: In this CDR3 the conserved last residue, phenylalanine or tryptophan, is missing, so a read error is likely. It is unclear where the CDR3 begins or ends on the DNA, so no DNA is shown, and the CDR3 is as TCRdb lists it. This chain connects TRBV7-2 to TRBJ1-3. The length of the CDR3 is 9 amino acids, counting both ends. Germline CDR1 is SGHTA and CDR2 is FQGNSA. The CDR3 reads CASSPQGQM.

This chain uses TRBV4-1 with TRBJ2-7; D is uncertain. Per the germline V gene, CDR1 is MGHRA and CDR2 is YSYEKL. The CDR3 is 15 amino acids. Trimming removed 0 bases from V and 3 bases from J, with 12 bases in between. The CDR3 region is CASSQERRPVYEQYF. The CDR3 region has the DNA TGCGCCAGCAGCCAAGAGCGGAGACCGGTCTACGAGCAGTACTTC.